This T cell receptor (beta chain) emerged from a study of blood T cell repertoires in COVID-19. TCRdb keeps only in-frame clones here, not all; method: immunoSEQ multiplex PCR. The sample consists of about 250,000 clones, 89% of them appearing once. The origin of this receptor is a middle-aged woman who had recovered from COVID-19. Sequenced input: peripheral blood.

DNA for the CDR3: TGTGCCAGCAGTTTTTTAGCGGGAGGGGACACAGATACGCAGTATTTT. Translating gives CASSFLAGGDTDTQYF. The chain carries TRBV27 and TRBJ2-3, with 11 nucleotides matching TRBD2. The CDR3 extends over 16 amino acids. V dropped 3 bases and J dropped 2; count of bases not matched to a gene: 4. CDR1 MNHEY and CDR2 SMNVEV come from the germline V gene (reference sequence).